This entry is about one TCR beta chain. Its antigen is unidentified. This sample stems from a study of cytomegalovirus exposure and HLA in healthy donors. Study details: Genotyping of 430 or so donors showed that 65% to 90% belonged to the Caucasian-associated ancestry cluster.

The PCR contained 60 Vbeta and 13 Jbeta primers. Authors' methods: In a later analysis, 70 million to 80 million unique TCR beta chains included roughly 11 million shared by two or more donors. Generated by immunoSEQ multiplex PCR, the TCRdb table keeps only in-frame clones and is missing some. D and trimming were read from the DNA, whereas the V and J calls and clone size are those reported in that table. The sample yields more than 80,000 clones, 55% to 65% seen once. General observations from the study: Reportedly, HLA-A and HLA-B alleles of most subjects were accurately predicted from TCR beta. Of the V segments, some could not be distinguished, including TRBV6-2 and TRBV6-3, and were excluded.

Trimming left V 2 bases short and J 3 bases short, with 12 bases between. The germline V gene encodes CDR1 MNHEY and CDR2 SMNVEV (reference sequence). This CDR3 is 15 amino acids long. The chain carries TRBV27 and TRBJ2-3; possibly TRBD2 for D (5 bases). Material: PBMCs. This receptor was identified in a woman in her thirties or forties in good health and CMV-seropositive. The CDR3 bases are TGTGCCAGCAGTTTAAAGCGGTCCTTTACAGATACGCAGTATTTT. Residues: CASSLKRSFTDTQYF.